Below are 28 T cell receptor beta chains sequenced from a single sample in a study of T cells in Graves' hyperthyroidism and ophthalmopathy. Regions amplified from RNA transcripts were the TCR beta CDR3 regions. The TCR CDR3 first-round RT-PCR relied on the HTBI primer set. TCRdb re-analysed the multiplex PCR reads in MiXCR, keeping a single row per CDR3 protein. The sample lists hundreds of thousands of distinct CDR3 sequences, roughly 15% occurring once. Sequenced: blood. The receptors come from a woman aged 55-70 years with Graves' ophthalmopathy.

This clonotype turned up a few times. The rearrangement uses TRBV6-1 and TRBJ1-6; a possible D gene is TRBD1 (5 bases). Germline V gene data show CDR1 as MNHNS and CDR2 as SASEGT. V was pared by 2 bases and J by 11 bases, with 10 bases between. This CDR3 region has 13 residues. Written as DNA, the CDR3 is TGTGCCAGCAGTGAATTGCGGGGGACACCCCTCCACTTT. Its protein is CASSELRGTPLHF.

This clonotype was seen ten or more times. The chain carries TRBV6-2 or TRBV6-3 and TRBJ2-5, with D perhaps being TRBD1 or TRBD2 (6 bases each). This CDR3 has 14 residues. Germline values: CDR1 MNHEY, CDR2 SVGEGT. V lost 5 bases to trimming and J lost 3 bases, with 13 bases between them. The CDR3 spells CASSRGTGEETQYF. For the CDR3, the DNA is TGTGCCAGCAGTAGGGGGACGGGGGAAGAGACCCAGTACTTC.

Remarks on this clonotype: A read error may be the cause here, since a much bigger clone is one base away. CDR3 loop: CASRGSRGNQPQHF. The CDR3 bases are TGTGCCAGCCGGGGCAGTAGGGGCAATCAGCCCCAGCATTTT. V usage is TRBV2 and J usage is TRBJ1-5, with a weak D call TRBD1 (5 bases). CDR1 SNHLY and CDR2 FYNNEI come from the germline V gene. V was cut by 8 bases and J by 2 bases, with 13 bases left in between. The CDR3 contains 14 residues.

This clonotype was counted ten times or more. The rearrangement joins TRBV5-1 to TRBJ2-2; TRBD1 matches at 7 bases. CDR1 is SGHRS, CDR2 YFSETQ, per germline. CDR3 length equals 15 residues. J lost 0 bases, V lost 4 bases, and 3 bases had no gene match. CDR3 region: CASSARGTNTGELFF. DNA for the CDR3: TGCGCCAGCAGCGCCAGGGGGACGAACACCGGGGAGCTGTTTTTT.

This clonotype has ten or more counts. The chain links TRBV28 to TRBJ2-2; 11 nucleotides line up with TRBD2. With V trimmed by 3 bases and J by 4 bases, 4 bases remained unmatched. CDR1 is MDHEN and CDR2 is SYDVKM in the germline V gene. The length of the CDR3 is 16 residues. DNA of the CDR3: TGTGCCAGCAGTTTGCCTAGCGGGAGGCCCACCGGGGAGCTGTTTTTT. As protein: CASSLPSGRPTGELFF.

To note about this clonotype: A much larger clone differs from this one at a single base, so this may be a read error. The V gene is TRBV2, the J gene TRBJ1-6, with a weak D call TRBD1 (5 bases). CDR3 length: 15 amino acids. Trimming left V 5 bases short and J 10 bases short, with 18 bases between. Per the germline V gene, CDR1 is SNHLY and CDR2 is FYNNEI. This CDR3 reads CASSMEQEDLSPLHF. The DNA of the CDR3 is TGTGCCAGCAGTATGGAACAGGAGGACCTATCACCCCTCCACTTT.

This clonotype showed up many times. The rearrangement links TRBV28 to TRBJ2-7; D is undetermined. CDR1 is MDHEN and CDR2 is SYDVKM in the germline V gene. CDR3 length equals 13 residues. Deletions cut 1 base from V and 2 bases from J, with 6 bases between. CDR3 sequence (DNA): TGTGCCAGCAGTTTATCCCAGGCCTACGAGCAGTACTTC. Translated, it gives CASSLSQAYEQYF.

V gene TRBV12-3 or TRBV12-4 combines with J gene TRBJ2-2, with 10 bases aligning to TRBD1. The CDR3 runs 15 residues. The ends lost 6 bases at V and 3 bases at J; junction bases unmatched: 4. In nucleotides, the CDR3 is TGTGCCAGCAGCCAGGACAGGGGGTACACCGGGGAGCTGTTTTTT. Its protein product is CASSQDRGYTGELFF.

The gene calls are TRBV19 and TRBJ2-2; 7 bases match TRBD1. The CDR3 extends over 15 amino acids. Per the germline V gene, CDR1 is LNHDA and CDR2 is SQIVND (reference sequence). With 5 bases clipped from V and 6 bases from J, the junction kept 9 bases outside the gene matches. The CDR3 sequence: CASSVLGQGAGELFF. The CDR3 region has the DNA TGTGCCAGTAGTGTTCTAGGGCAGGGGGCCGGGGAGCTGTTTTTT.

This clonotype was seen many times. The rearrangement joins TRBV12-3 or TRBV12-4 to TRBJ2-5; 7 bases match TRBD2. CDR3 size: 14 residues. The V gene end was trimmed by 5 bases and the J gene end by 4 bases; junction bases not matched to a gene: 7. The CDR3 here is CASSRASGGETQYF. Here the CDR3 DNA reads TGTGCCAGCAGTCGGGCTAGCGGAGGAGAGACCCAGTACTTC.

As for this clonotype: A single base separates this from a much larger clone, so it may be a read error. The chain has TRBV6-1 and TRBJ2-7; D perhaps matches TRBD1 (5 bases). V was pared by 0 bases and J by 7 bases, with 16 bases between. The CDR3 spans 15 residues. CDR1 and CDR2 from the germline V gene are MNHNS and SASEGT. The CDR3 nucleotides read TGTGCCAGCAGTGAAGCTGTCAGGGTAGGTGGTGAGCAGTACTTC. Encoded protein: CASSEAVRVGGEQYF.

This clonotype was found many times. The rearrangement uses TRBV6-2 or TRBV6-3 and TRBJ2-7; unclear D gene. V lost 4 bases, J lost 2 bases, and 12 bases lay in between. The CDR3 loop spans 14 amino acids. Germline loops: CDR1 MNHEY, CDR2 SVGEGT. The CDR3 nucleotides are TGTGCCAGCAGTTTCTCTACTAACCCCTACGAGCAGTACTTC. Translating it yields CASSFSTNPYEQYF.

This clonotype was detected only a few times. The genes are TRBV2 and TRBJ1-5; 9 nucleotides agree with TRBD1. The length of the CDR3 is 14 residues. J was trimmed by 5 bases and V by 1 base; bases with no gene match: 0. Germline V gene lookup returns CDR1 SNHLY and CDR2 FYNNEI. Written as DNA, the CDR3 is TGTGCCAGCAGTGAAGACAGGGGGCATCAGCCCCAGCATTTT. Its translation is CASSEDRGHQPQHF. Filled out from reference TRBV2 and TRBJ1-5, the complete variable domain reads EPEVTQTPSHQVTQMGQEVILRCVPISNHLYFYWYRQILGQKVEFLVSFYNNEISEKSEIFDDQFSVERPDGSNFTLKIRSTKLEDSAMYFCASSEDRGHQPQHFGDGTRLSIL.

The J gene is TRBJ2-5, the V gene TRBV6-1; no firm D call. The J call is doubtful: the DNA matches TRBJ2-1 better. The germline CDR1 and CDR2 sequences are MNHNS and SASEGT. The CDR3 consists of 13 residues. This CDR3 is CASRRGPLETQFF. The DNA of the CDR3 is TGTGCCAGCAGACGAGGACCCCTAGAGACCCAGTTCTTC.

The chain carries TRBV28 and TRBJ1-1, with 8 bases lining up with TRBD1. CDR3 length: 14 amino acids. Germline V gene data show CDR1 as MDHEN and CDR2 as SYDVKM. The V and J ends lost 1 base and 5 bases, in that order; junction bases with no gene match: 3. The CDR3 loop is CASSLFDRGTEAFF. The CDR3 DNA reads TGTGCCAGCAGTTTATTCGACAGGGGTACTGAAGCTTTCTTT. Full variable domain (missing parts from reference TRBV28 and TRBJ1-1): DVKVTQSSRYLVKRTGEKVFLECVQDMDHENMFWYRQDPGLGLRLIYFSYDVKMKEKGDIPEGYSVSREKKERFSLILESASTNQTSMYLCASSLFDRGTEAFFGQGTRLTVV.

Ten or more counts support this clonotype. J is TRBJ2-5 and V is TRBV24-1; 10 bases are shared with TRBD1. J gave up 5 bases and V 4 bases, and 6 bases lay outside the gene matches. This CDR3 has 15 amino acids. CDR1 is KGHDR, CDR2 SFDVKD, per germline. In nucleotides, the CDR3 is TGTGCCACCAGTGACTCGGGACAGGGGTTGGAGACCCAGTACTTC. As protein: CATSDSGQGLETQYF.

The rearrangement links TRBV28 to TRBJ2-2; 7 positions agree with TRBD2. The CDR3 contains 14 residues. From germline, CDR1 is MDHEN and CDR2 SYDVKM. V dropped 5 bases and J dropped 7; count of bases not matched to a gene: 7. The CDR3 spells CASSGRVLYGELFF. The CDR3 DNA is TGTGCCAGCAGTGGGAGGGTCCTATACGGGGAGCTGTTTTTT.

The rearrangement uses TRBV9 and TRBJ2-7; TRBD2 aligns across 9 bases. CDR1 is SGDLS and CDR2 is YYNGEE in the germline V gene. The CDR3 is made up of 15 amino acids. V lost 0 bases, J lost 2 bases, and 3 bases stayed unmatched. The DNA of the CDR3 is TGTGCCAGCAGCGTAGGGGGCGGGAGGGCCTACGAGCAGTACTTC. Encoded protein: CASSVGGGRAYEQYF. The full variable domain, rest sourced from reference TRBV9 and TRBJ2-7, is DSGVTQTPKHLITATGQRVTLRCSPRSGDLSVYWYQQSLDQGLQFLIQYYNGEERAKGNILERFSAQQFPDLHSELNLSSLELGDSALYFCASSVGGGRAYEQYFGPGTRLTVT.

This clonotype was counted many times. J is TRBJ2-7 and V is TRBV6-5, with 8 bases lining up with TRBD1. The J segment lost 6 bases and the V segment lost 2 bases, leaving 3 bases of the junction unmatched. The CDR3 contains 13 residues. The germline CDR1 and CDR2 sequences are MNHEY and SVGAGI. The CDR3 sequence is CASSYPDRGEQYF. CDR3 nucleotides: TGTGCCAGCAGTTACCCCGACAGGGGCGAGCAGTACTTC.

This clonotype was picked up a small number of times. The CDR3 reads CASSATIQETQYF. CDR3 coding DNA: TGTGCCAGCAGCGCCACGATACAAGAGACCCAGTACTTC. V gene TRBV9 combines with J gene TRBJ2-5; D unclear. Germline V gene data show CDR1 as SGDLS and CDR2 as YYNGEE. Deletions cut 3 bases from V and 2 bases from J, with 8 bases between. This CDR3 has 13 amino acids.

Here the CDR3 DNA reads TGTGCCAGCGGCCGACAGATTCTCAATCAGCCCCAGCATTTT. This codes for CASGRQILNQPQHF. The V and J genes are TRBV6-1 and TRBJ1-5; tentatively, D is TRBD1 (5 bases). V lost 8 bases to trimming and J lost 3 bases, with 14 bases between them. The CDR3 spans 14 residues. CDR1 and CDR2 from the germline V gene are MNHNS and SASEGT.

Regarding this clonotype: A much larger clone sits a single nucleotide away, making a read error possible. The genes are TRBV2 and TRBJ1-2; 7 nucleotides line up with TRBD1. The V gene's germline CDR1 is SNHLY and CDR2 FYNNEI. With 6 bases clipped from V and 3 bases from J, the junction kept 10 bases outside the gene matches. The CDR3 sequence is 15 residues long. CDR3 sequence (DNA): TGTGCCAGCAGGCCCACAGGGGCCACCTACTATGGCTACACCTTC. Its translation: CASRPTGATYYGYTF.

This clonotype was detected many times. This chain joins TRBV7-2 and TRBJ1-4; 7 bases are shared with TRBD1. The germline CDR1 and CDR2 sequences are SGHTA and FQGNSA. The CDR3 totals 15 residues. Trimming at V came to 6 bases and at J to 8 bases, leaving 12 bases not matched to a gene. This CDR3 reads CASRAPGGRGEKLFF. The CDR3 nucleotides are TGTGCCAGCAGGGCTCCAGGGGGACGAGGCGAAAAACTGTTTTTT. Complete variable domain (other parts from reference TRBV7-2 and TRBJ1-4): GAGVSQSPSNKVTEKGKDVELRCDPISGHTALYWYRQSLGQGLEFLIYFQGNSAPDKSGLPSDRFSAERTGGSVSTLTIQRTQQEDSAVYLCASRAPGGRGEKLFFGSGTQLSVL.

This CDR3 is CASSTTGRADEKLFF. CDR3 DNA sequence: TGCGCCAGCAGCACGACCGGGCGGGCGGATGAAAAACTGTTTTTT. The J gene is TRBJ1-4, the V gene TRBV5-1; D is undetermined. This CDR3 is built from 15 residues. Germline V gene data show CDR1 as SGHRS and CDR2 as YFSETQ. V lost 4 bases and J 6 bases, leaving 16 bases between the germline ends.

This chain connects TRBV20-1 to TRBJ2-5; D assignment may be TRBD1 or TRBD2 (5 bases each). V dropped 5 bases and J dropped 4 bases, with 11 bases sitting between them. The length of the CDR3 is 12 residues. Germline values: CDR1 DFQATT, CDR2 SNEGSKA (reference sequence). The CDR3 protein is CSAERGAETQYF. DNA for the CDR3: TGCAGTGCTGAGAGGGGCGCAGAGACCCAGTACTTC.

This clonotype was found many times. The genes are TRBV5-1 and TRBJ2-7; maybe TRBD1 (5 bases). There are 14 residues in the CDR3. Trimming cost V 4 bases and J 2 bases, with 13 bases left between them. CDR1 is SGHRS, CDR2 YFSETQ, per germline. The CDR3 coding sequence is TGCGCCAGCAGCCTTACTACAGGAACCTACGAGCAGTACTTC. This sequence encodes CASSLTTGTYEQYF.

V is TRBV5-8 and J is TRBJ2-3, with D possibly matching TRBD2 (6 bases). Germline CDR1 SGHTS, CDR2 YDEGEE. The CDR3 runs to 17 residues. V was clipped by 3 bases and J by 0 bases, with 17 bases between them. CDR3 nucleotides: TGTGCCAGCAGCTACCGAATAGCGGCCCTTAGCACAGATACGCAGTATTTT. This encodes CASSYRIAALSTDTQYF.

This clonotype was observed a few times. A clone one base away is much larger, so this may be a read error. The chain has TRBV2 and TRBJ1-3; D not resolved. The CDR3 length is 14 residues. Trimming removed 4 bases at V and 3 bases at J, with 10 bases between. Germline V lookup: CDR1 SNHLY, CDR2 FYNNEI. DNA of the CDR3: TGTGCCAGCAGTGGTTCGGCATTTGGAAACACCATATATTTT. It specifies CASSGSAFGNTIYF. The entire variable domain, with the rest obtained from reference TRBV2 and TRBJ1-3, is as follows: EPEVTQTPSHQVTQMGQEVILRCVPISNHLYFYWYRQILGQKVEFLVSFYNNEISEKSEIFDDQFSVERPDGSNFTLKIRSTKLEDSAMYFCASSGSAFGNTIYFGEGSWLTVV.